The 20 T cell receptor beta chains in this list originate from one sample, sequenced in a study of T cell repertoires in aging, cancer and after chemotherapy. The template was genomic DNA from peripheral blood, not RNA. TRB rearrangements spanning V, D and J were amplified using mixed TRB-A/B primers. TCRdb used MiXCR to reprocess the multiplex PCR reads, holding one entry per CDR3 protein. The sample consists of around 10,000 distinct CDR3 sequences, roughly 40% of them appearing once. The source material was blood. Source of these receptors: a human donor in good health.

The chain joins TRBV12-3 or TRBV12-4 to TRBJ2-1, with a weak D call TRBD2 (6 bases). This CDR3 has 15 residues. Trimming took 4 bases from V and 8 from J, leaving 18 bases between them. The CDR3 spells CASSYQTRHSDEQFF. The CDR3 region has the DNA TGTGCCAGCAGTTACCAGACTAGGCACTCTGATGAGCAGTTCTTC.

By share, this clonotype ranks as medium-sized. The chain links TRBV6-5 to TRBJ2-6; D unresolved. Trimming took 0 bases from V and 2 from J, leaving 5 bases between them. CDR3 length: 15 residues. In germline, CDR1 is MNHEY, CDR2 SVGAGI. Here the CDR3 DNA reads TGTGCCAGCAGTTACTCCCAGGCTGGGGCCAACGTCCTGACTTTC. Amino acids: CASSYSQAGANVLTF.

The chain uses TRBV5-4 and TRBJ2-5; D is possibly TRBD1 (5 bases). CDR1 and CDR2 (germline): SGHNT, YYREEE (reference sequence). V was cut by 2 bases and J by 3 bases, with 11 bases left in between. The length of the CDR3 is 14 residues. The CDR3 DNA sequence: TGTGCCAGCAGCTTTTCGGCAGGGAAAGAGACCCAGTACTTC. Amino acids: CASSFSAGKETQYF.

The CDR3 sequence is CAWRVGAGELFF. The CDR3 nucleotides read TGTGCCTGGAGAGTAGGCGCCGGGGAGCTGTTTTTT. V gene TRBV30 combines with J gene TRBJ2-2; no definite D call. V dropped 3 bases and J dropped 6 bases, with 8 bases sitting between them. This CDR3 region has 12 residues. The germline V gene has CDR1 GTSNPN and CDR2 SVGIG (reference sequence).

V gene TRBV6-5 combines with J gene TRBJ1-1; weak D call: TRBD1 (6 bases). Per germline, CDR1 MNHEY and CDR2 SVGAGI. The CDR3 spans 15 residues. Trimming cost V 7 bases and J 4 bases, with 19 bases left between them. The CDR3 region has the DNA TGTGCCAGCACCCACTCGAGGAGGGGGGGCACTGAAGCTTTCTTT. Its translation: CASTHSRRGGTEAFF.

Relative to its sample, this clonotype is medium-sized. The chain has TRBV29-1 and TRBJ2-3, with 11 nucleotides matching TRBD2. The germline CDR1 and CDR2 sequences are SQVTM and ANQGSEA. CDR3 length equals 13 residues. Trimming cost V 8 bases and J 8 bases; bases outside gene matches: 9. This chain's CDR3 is CSIISGREGTQYF. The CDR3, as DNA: TGCAGCATCATTAGCGGGAGGGAGGGTACGCAGTATTTT.

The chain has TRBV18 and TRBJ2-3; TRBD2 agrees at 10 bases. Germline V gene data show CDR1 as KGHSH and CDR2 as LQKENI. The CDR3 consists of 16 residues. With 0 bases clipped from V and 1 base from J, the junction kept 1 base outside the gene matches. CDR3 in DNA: TGTGCCAGCTCACCACCCGGGACTAGCGGCACAGATACGCAGTATTTT. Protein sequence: CASSPPGTSGTDTQYF.

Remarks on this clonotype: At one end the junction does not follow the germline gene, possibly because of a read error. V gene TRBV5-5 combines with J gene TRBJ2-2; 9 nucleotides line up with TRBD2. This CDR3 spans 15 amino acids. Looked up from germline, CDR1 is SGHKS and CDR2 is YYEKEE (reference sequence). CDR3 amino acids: CVSSSGAGGTGELFF. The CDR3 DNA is TGCGTCAGCAGCTCGGGAGCGGGAGGCACCGGGGAGCTGTTTTTT. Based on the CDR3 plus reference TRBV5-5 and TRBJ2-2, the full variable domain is DAGVTQSPTHLIKTRGQQVTLRCSPISGHKSVSWYQQVLGQGPQFIFQYYEKEERGRGNFPDRFSARQFPNYSSELNVNALLLGDSALYLCVSSSGAGGTGELFFGEGSRLTVL.

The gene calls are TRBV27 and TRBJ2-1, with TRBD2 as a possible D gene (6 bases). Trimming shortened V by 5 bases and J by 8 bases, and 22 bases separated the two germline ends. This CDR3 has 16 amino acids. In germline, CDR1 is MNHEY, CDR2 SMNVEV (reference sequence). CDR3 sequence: CASSPSTGEIADEQFF. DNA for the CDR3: TGTGCCAGCAGTCCATCTACGGGGGAAATAGCCGATGAGCAGTTCTTC.

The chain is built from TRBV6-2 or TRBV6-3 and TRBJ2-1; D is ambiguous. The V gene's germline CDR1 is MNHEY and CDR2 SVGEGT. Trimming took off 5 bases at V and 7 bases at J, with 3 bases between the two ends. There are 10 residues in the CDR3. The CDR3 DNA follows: TGTGCCAGCAGTCGGAATGAGCAGTTCTTC. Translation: CASSRNEQFF.

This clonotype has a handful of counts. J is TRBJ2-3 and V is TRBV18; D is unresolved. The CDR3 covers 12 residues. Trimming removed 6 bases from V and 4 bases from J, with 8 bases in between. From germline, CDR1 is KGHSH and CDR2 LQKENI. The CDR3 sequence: CASSGEADTQYF. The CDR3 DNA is TGTGCCAGCTCCGGCGAGGCAGATACGCAGTATTTT.

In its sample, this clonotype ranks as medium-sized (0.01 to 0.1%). This CDR3 is CASSLSGDTQYF. The CDR3 DNA reads TGTGCCAGCAGTTTATCGGGCGATACGCAGTATTTT. V is TRBV27 and J is TRBJ2-3; D unclear. The CDR3 is 12 amino acids. Per germline, CDR1 MNHEY and CDR2 SMNVEV (reference sequence). Trimming removed 0 bases from V and 6 bases from J, with 4 bases in between.

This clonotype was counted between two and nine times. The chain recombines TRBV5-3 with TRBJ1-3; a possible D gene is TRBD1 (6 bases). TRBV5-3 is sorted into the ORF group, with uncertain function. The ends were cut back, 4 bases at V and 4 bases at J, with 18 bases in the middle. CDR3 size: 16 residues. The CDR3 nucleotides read TGTGCCAGAAGCCCCTACTCAGGGACAAGAGGAAACACCATATATTTT. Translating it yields CARSPYSGTRGNTIYF.

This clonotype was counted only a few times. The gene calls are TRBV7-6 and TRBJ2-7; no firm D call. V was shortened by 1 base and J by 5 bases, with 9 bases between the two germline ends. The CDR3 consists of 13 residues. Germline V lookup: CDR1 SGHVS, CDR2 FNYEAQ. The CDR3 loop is CASSLGVVNEQYF. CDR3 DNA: TGTGCCAGCAGCTTAGGAGTAGTCAACGAGCAGTACTTC. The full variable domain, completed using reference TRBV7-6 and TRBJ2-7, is GAGVSQSPRYKVTKRGQDVALRCDPISGHVSLYWYRQALGQGPEFLTYFNYEAQQDKSGLPNDRFSAERPEGSISTLTIQRTEQRDSAMYRCASSLGVVNEQYFGPGTRLTVT.

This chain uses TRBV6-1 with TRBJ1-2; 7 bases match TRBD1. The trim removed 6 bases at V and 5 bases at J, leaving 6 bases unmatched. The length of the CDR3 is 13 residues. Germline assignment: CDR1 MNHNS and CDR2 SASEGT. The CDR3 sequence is CASSRGKEYGYTF. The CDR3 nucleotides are TGTGCCAGCAGCAGGGGGAAGGAATATGGCTACACCTTC.

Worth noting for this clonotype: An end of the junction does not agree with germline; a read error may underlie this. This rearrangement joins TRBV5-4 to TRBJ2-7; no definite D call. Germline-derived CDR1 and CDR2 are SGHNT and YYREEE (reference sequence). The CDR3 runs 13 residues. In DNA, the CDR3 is TGCGCCAGCAGCTTGGCCGGATCCTACGAGCAGTACTTC. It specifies CASSLAGSYEQYF.

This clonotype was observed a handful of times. DNA of the CDR3: TGTGCCAGCAGCTACGAGGCCGGGGAGCTGTTTTTT. Protein product: CASSYEAGELFF. The chain uses TRBV12-3 or TRBV12-4 and TRBJ2-2; no definite D call. The V end lost 6 bases, the J end lost 6 bases, and 8 bases lay between the germline ends. The CDR3 has 12 residues.

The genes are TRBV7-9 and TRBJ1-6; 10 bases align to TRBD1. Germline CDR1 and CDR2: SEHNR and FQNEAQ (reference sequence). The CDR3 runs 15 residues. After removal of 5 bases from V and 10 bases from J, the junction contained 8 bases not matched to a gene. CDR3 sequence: CASSLMDRGGSPLHF. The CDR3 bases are TGTGCCAGCAGCCTTATGGACAGGGGGGGATCACCCCTCCACTTT.

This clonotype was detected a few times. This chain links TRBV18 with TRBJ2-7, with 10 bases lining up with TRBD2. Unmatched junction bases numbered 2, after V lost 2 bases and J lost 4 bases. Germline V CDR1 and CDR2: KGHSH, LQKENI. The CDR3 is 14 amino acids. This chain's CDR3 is CASSPGLAEYEQYF. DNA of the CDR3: TGTGCCAGCTCACCAGGACTAGCGGAATACGAGCAGTACTTC.

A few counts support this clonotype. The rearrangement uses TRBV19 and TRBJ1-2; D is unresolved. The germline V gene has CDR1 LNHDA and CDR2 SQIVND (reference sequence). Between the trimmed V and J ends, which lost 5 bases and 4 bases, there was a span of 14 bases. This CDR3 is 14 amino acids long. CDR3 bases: TGTGCCAGTAGTTCGGACTATCCGGGCTATGGCTACACCTTC. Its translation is CASSSDYPGYGYTF.